The next 2 T cell receptor beta chains were all read from a single sample in a study of response to subunit inactivated influenza vaccine. TCRdb re-derived calls from the RT-PCR reads in MiXCR, one entry per CDR3 protein. The sample contains approximately 680,000 distinct CDR3 sequences, 15% to 18% of which appear only once. The sequenced sample was PBMCs from blood, obtained about 11 days after vaccination. The source is a man aged 50-60 years who received an inactivated influenza vaccine.

The sample holds a few counts of this clonotype. The chain couples TRBV29-1 to TRBJ2-5; D unresolved. V shed 4 bases and J shed 2 bases, with 8 bases lying between them. The CDR3 covers 12 residues. Germline V gives CDR1 SQVTM, CDR2 ANQGSEA. CDR3: CSVGPYQETQYF. The CDR3 DNA follows: TGCAGCGTTGGCCCTTATCAAGAGACCCAGTACTTC.

This clonotype was seen a few times. The V gene is TRBV6-1, the J gene TRBJ2-2; D gene uncertain. Trimming removed 8 bases at V and 0 bases at J, with 10 bases between. Per the germline V gene, CDR1 is MNHNS and CDR2 is SASEGT. The CDR3 is 14 amino acids. The CDR3 sequence: CASQRVPNTGELFF. As DNA, the CDR3 is TGTGCCAGCCAACGGGTACCGAACACCGGGGAGCTGTTTTTT.